This T cell receptor (beta chain) was documented in a study of OX40 agonist ivuxolimab in advanced cancers. Study details: Patients assigned to dose escalation were diagnosed with hepatocellular carcinoma, melanoma, renal cell or head and neck cancer. Study observations and caveats: The study observed clonal expansion of CD4+ and CD8+ blood T cells by week 6 at 0.1 to 3.0 mg/kg.

The CDR3 consists of 14 residues. Trimming removed 2 bases from V and 3 bases from J; junction bases left unmatched: 5. Germline CDR1 reads GTSNPN; CDR2 reads SVGIG (reference sequence). This clone was counted between two and nine times. Its matching antigen is unknown. The repertoire was sequenced with immunoSEQ multiplex PCR; TCRdb's copy has only in-frame clones and lacks some. This sample yields 40,000 to 50,000 clones, of which less than 90% are seen a single time; 40% to 65% belongs to the top ten. The material sequenced was CD4+ or CD8+ T cells sorted from blood, taken in a trial of the OX40 agonist ivuxolimab. The receptor's source is an adult with an advanced solid tumor such as melanoma, head and neck, liver or kidney cancer. The chain recombines TRBV30 with TRBJ2-3; 7 bases are a match to TRBD1. The CDR3 DNA is TGTGCCTGGAGTCCACTGGACAGGACAGATACGCAGTATTTT. This gives the protein CAWSPLDRTDTQYF.